Presented here are 10 T cell receptor beta chains from one specimen sequenced in a study of TIL therapy for anti-PD-1-resistant metastatic lung cancer. Time point defined: pre-treatment sample, taken before nivolumab and TIL therapy. This was the immunoSEQ v3 assay. TCRdb keeps only in-frame clones here, not all; method: immunoSEQ multiplex PCR. This table has tens of thousands of clones, approximately 69% appearing once. The source was blood, collected at baseline. These receptors came from a person aged 25 to 80 with non-small cell lung cancer.

The J gene is TRBJ2-1, the V gene TRBV13; 8 bases line up with TRBD1. Germline V gene data show CDR1 as PRHDT and CDR2 as FYEKMQ (reference sequence). V lost 3 bases and J lost 4; bases outside the gene matches: 2. The CDR3 extends over 14 amino acids. CDR3 nucleotides: TGTGCCAGCAGCTTCGACAGGGGATACAATGAGCAGTTCTTC. The encoded protein is CASSFDRGYNEQFF.

There are a few counts of this clone. V and J are TRBV19 and TRBJ1-1; D not certain. Germline loops: CDR1 LNHDA, CDR2 SQIVND (reference sequence). The CDR3 consists of 12 residues. With 6 bases removed from V and 3 bases from J, the gap between germline ends came to 8 bases. CDR3 sequence reads: CASREGYTEAFF. CDR3 DNA: TGTGCCAGTAGGGAGGGCTACACTGAAGCTTTCTTT.

This clone was found a few times. V usage is TRBV7-9 and J usage is TRBJ2-1; D tentatively reads TRBD1 or TRBD2 (6 bases each). Germline V gene lookup returns CDR1 SEHNR and CDR2 FQNEAQ (reference sequence). The CDR3 extends over 15 amino acids. Trimming stripped 3 bases from V and 0 bases from J, with 9 bases between. DNA for the CDR3: TGTGCCAGCAGCTTCCCGGGGGCCTCCTACAATGAGCAGTTCTTC. Protein sequence: CASSFPGASYNEQFF.

The V gene is TRBV16, the J gene TRBJ1-2; maybe TRBD1 (6 bases). Trimming removed 4 bases at V and 4 bases at J, with 10 bases between. This CDR3 contains 13 residues. CDR1 and CDR2 (germline): KGHSY, FQNENV. CDR3 bases: TGTGCCAGCAGCCGGACAGTATCCTATGGCTACACCTTC. Protein product: CASSRTVSYGYTF.

V and J are TRBV11-2 and TRBJ2-1, with TRBD2 identical over 9 bases. The germline V gene has CDR1 SGHAT and CDR2 FQNNGV. The CDR3 runs 16 residues. Trimming took 5 bases from V and 4 from J; bases not matched to a gene: 9. The CDR3 bases are TGTGCCAGCAGCCGAAAGAGACTAGCGGCTTACAATGAGCAGTTCTTC. Amino acid sequence: CASSRKRLAAYNEQFF.

The chain combines TRBV19 with TRBJ2-7; D uncertain. The germline gives CDR1 LNHDA, CDR2 SQIVND (reference sequence). V was pared by 3 bases and J by 0 bases, with 12 bases between. This CDR3 region has 15 residues. CDR3 in DNA: TGTGCCAGTAGTATTGCCCAGACCTACTCCTACGAGCAGTACTTC. This gives the protein CASSIAQTYSYEQYF.

J is TRBJ2-2 and V is TRBV30, with 10 bases lining up with TRBD1. This CDR3 has 14 amino acids. Trimming cost V 7 bases and J 4 bases; bases outside gene matches: 6. From germline, CDR1 is GTSNPN and CDR2 SVGIG (reference sequence). The CDR3 here is CASGTGAGTGELFF. The CDR3 DNA reads as TGTGCCTCGGGGACAGGGGCGGGCACCGGGGAGCTGTTTTTT.

This rearrangement joins TRBV11-3 to TRBJ1-2, with 7 bases aligning to TRBD1. The CDR3 extends over 16 amino acids. The germline V gene encodes CDR1 SGHNT and CDR2 YENEEA. J gave up 2 bases and V 1 base, and 7 bases lay outside the gene matches. In DNA form, the CDR3 reads TGTGCCAGCAGCTTAGGGAAAACGGGACAGAACTATGGCTACACCTTC. Translated: CASSLGKTGQNYGYTF.

This clone has a handful of counts. The gene calls are TRBV11-2 and TRBJ2-7; TRBD1 aligns across 9 bases. The germline V gene encodes CDR1 SGHAT and CDR2 FQNNGV. V dropped 5 bases and J dropped 5; count of bases not matched to a gene: 10. The CDR3 loop spans 15 amino acids. The DNA for the CDR3 is TGTGCCAGCAGCACCTCCGGGACAGGGTGGGACGAGCAGTACTTC. This encodes CASSTSGTGWDEQYF. Looking up the rest from reference TRBV11-2 and TRBJ2-7 gives the full variable domain: EAGVAQSPRYKIIEKRQSVAFWCNPISGHATLYWYQQILGQGPKLLIQFQNNGVVDDSQLPKDRFSAERLKGVDSTLKIQPAKLEDSAVYLCASSTSGTGWDEQYFGPGTRLTVT.

The V gene is TRBV29-1, the J gene TRBJ1-5; 8 bases agree with TRBD1. J gave up 0 bases and V 8 bases, and 18 bases lay outside the gene matches. Germline loops: CDR1 SQVTM, CDR2 ANQGSEA. This CDR3 contains 18 residues. The chain's CDR3 is CSTHPGEGQEYSNQPQHF. The CDR3 DNA reads as TGCAGCACCCACCCGGGGGAGGGACAGGAATATAGCAATCAGCCCCAGCATTTT.